These 21 T cell receptor beta chains share one sample of origin, sequenced in a study of cytomegalovirus exposure and HLA in healthy donors. 60 Vbeta and 13 Jbeta primers were used in PCR. Clones were read by immunoSEQ multiplex PCR, and TCRdb kept only the in-frame ones, dropping some. The repertoire holds 90,000 or so clones, with approximately 85% as singletons. The sample taken for sequencing was PBMCs. The receptors originated from a man aged 25 to 40 in good health and CMV-seropositive.

The chain carries TRBV13 and TRBJ2-5, with TRBD2 identical over 9 bases. Matching the DNA end better, TRBJ2-7 makes the J call doubtful. CDR1 is PRHDT, CDR2 FYEKMQ, per germline (reference sequence). The CDR3 has 16 residues. The CDR3 DNA is TGTGCCAGCAGCTTAAACGCGGCGGGAGGGCCGCTCGAGCAGTACTTC. Translation: CASSLNAAGGPLEQYF.

CDR3 nucleotide sequence: TGTGCCAGCAGCGTAGACCCTAGCGGGGGGCTGCGAGAGCAGTACTTC. It codes for CASSVDPSGGLREQYF. The V and J genes are TRBV9 and TRBJ2-7, with 11 bases aligning to TRBD2. V gave up 0 bases and J gave up 7 bases; unmatched junction bases: 9. Germline loops: CDR1 SGDLS, CDR2 YYNGEE. This CDR3 comprises 16 residues.

This clone appeared a single time. V is TRBV7-2 and J is TRBJ2-1; 9 bases map to TRBD2. CDR1 is SGHTA, CDR2 FQGNSA, per germline. V lost 5 bases and J lost 6; bases outside the gene matches: 5. The CDR3 extends over 14 amino acids. CDR3 nucleotides: TGTGCCAGCAGCCCGGGACTAGCCGGCAATGAGCAGTTCTTC. It encodes CASSPGLAGNEQFF.

For this clone: This sample includes further DNA sequences coding for the same CDR3. The chain combines TRBV18 with TRBJ1-1, with 12 bases fitting TRBD1. The CDR3 sequence is 15 residues long. With 6 bases clipped from V and 4 bases from J, the junction kept 6 bases outside the gene matches. Germline V gene lookup returns CDR1 KGHSH and CDR2 LQKENI. CDR3 region: CASSGGQGARTEAFF. CDR3 DNA: TGTGCCAGCTCGGGGGGACAGGGGGCGCGCACTGAAGCTTTCTTT. Looking up the rest from reference TRBV18 and TRBJ1-1 gives the full variable domain: NAGVMQNPRHLVRRRGQEARLRCSPMKGHSHVYWYRQLPEEGLKFMVYLQKENIIDESGMPKERFSAEFPKEGPSILRIQQVVRGDSAAYFCASSGGQGARTEAFFGQGTRLTVV.

This clone was observed a single time. The chain combines TRBV6-1 with TRBJ2-5; D remains unclear. The better agreement between TRBJ2-7 and the DNA end casts doubt on the J call. Germline-derived CDR1 and CDR2 are MNHNS and SASEGT. The CDR3 has 13 residues. The CDR3 loop reads CASRQVSSYEQYF. DNA of the CDR3: TGTGCCAGCAGGCAGGTCAGCTCCTACGAGCAGTACTTC.

This clone was observed a handful of times. The V and J genes are TRBV6-6 and TRBJ2-7, with TRBD1 matching over 9 bases. J was trimmed by 6 bases and V by 2 bases; bases with no gene match: 8. Germline V gene data show CDR1 as MNHNY and CDR2 as SVGAGI (reference sequence). The CDR3 length is 15 residues. CDR3 residues: CASSYTGTGSAEQYF. The CDR3 nucleotides read TGTGCCAGCAGTTACACCGGGACAGGGTCTGCCGAGCAGTACTTC.

The chain uses TRBV6-5 and TRBJ1-1; possibly TRBD1 for D (6 bases). Germline CDR1 reads MNHEY; CDR2 reads SVGAGI. CDR3 size: 15 residues. The germline V and J ends were trimmed by 5 bases and 5 bases, with 18 bases remaining between them. The CDR3, as DNA: TGTGCCAGCAGTCCCGACCGGGGGGGGGCGACTGAAGCTTTCTTT. This gives the protein CASSPDRGGATEAFF.

The genes are TRBV7-2 and TRBJ2-7, with TRBD1 identical over 10 bases. Trimming cost V 3 bases and J 2 bases; bases outside gene matches: 4. Germline V lookup: CDR1 SGHTA, CDR2 FQGNSA. This CDR3 comprises 15 residues. In DNA form, the CDR3 reads TGTGCCAGCAGCTTCGACAGGGGGCCTCCCTACGAGCAGTACTTC. It codes for CASSFDRGPPYEQYF. Looking up the rest from reference TRBV7-2 and TRBJ2-7 gives the full variable domain: GAGVSQSPSNKVTEKGKDVELRCDPISGHTALYWYRQSLGQGLEFLIYFQGNSAPDKSGLPSDRFSAERTGGSVSTLTIQRTQQEDSAVYLCASSFDRGPPYEQYFGPGTRLTVT.

This sequence joins TRBV10-3 and TRBJ1-1, with D maybe TRBD1 (6 bases). From germline, CDR1 is ENHRY and CDR2 SYGVKD. This CDR3 has 14 residues. V gave up 9 bases and J gave up 1 base, with 15 bases separating them. The CDR3 DNA follows: TGTGCCATAACCGGCGGCAGGGGGAACACTGAAGCTTTCTTT. Translation gives CAITGGRGNTEAFF.

This chain links TRBV29-1 with TRBJ2-5; a possible D gene is TRBD2 (7 bases). This CDR3 comprises 13 residues. Trimming removed 7 bases from V and 1 base from J, with 13 bases in between. The germline V gene encodes CDR1 SQVTM and CDR2 ANQGSEA. The CDR3 DNA reads as TGCAGCGCACTGGGGGGGCGCCAAGAGACCCAGTACTTC. Translating it yields CSALGGRQETQYF.

This clone turned up a few times. The chain employs TRBV5-1 and TRBJ1-5; possibly TRBD1 for D (5 bases). Per germline, CDR1 SGHRS and CDR2 YFSETQ. V was pared by 0 bases and J by 3 bases, with 7 bases between. This CDR3 is built from 14 residues. The DNA of the CDR3 is TGCGCCAGCAGCTTGGAGGGGTTCAATCAGCCCCAGCATTTT. It translates to CASSLEGFNQPQHF.

A single count supports this clone. The V and J genes are TRBV28 and TRBJ1-1; TRBD1 might be the D (6 bases). The CDR3 contains 18 residues. Germline loops: CDR1 MDHEN, CDR2 SYDVKM. V lost 3 bases, J lost 1 base, and 21 bases lay in between. CDR3 nucleotides: TGTGCCAGCAGTTTTCCTATGGGGGCTGGTTTGAGGAACACTGAAGCTTTCTTT. Its protein product is CASSFPMGAGLRNTEAFF. Full variable domain (remainder filled in from reference TRBV28 and TRBJ1-1): DVKVTQSSRYLVKRTGEKVFLECVQDMDHENMFWYRQDPGLGLRLIYFSYDVKMKEKGDIPEGYSVSREKKERFSLILESASTNQTSMYLCASSFPMGAGLRNTEAFFGQGTRLTVV.

The rearrangement uses TRBV5-1 and TRBJ2-5; 7 bases match TRBD1. Near its end, the DNA agrees better with TRBJ2-7, so the J call may be wrong. In germline, CDR1 is SGHRS, CDR2 YFSETQ. This CDR3 spans 13 amino acids. The CDR3 DNA is TGCGCCAGCAGCTTCACAGGGGCCGGCGAGCAGTACTTC. Protein product: CASSFTGAGEQYF.

About this clone: Within the sample, other DNA sequences also encode this same CDR3. This chain connects TRBV14 to TRBJ2-1; 11 positions match TRBD2. CDR1 and CDR2 from the germline V gene are SGHDN and FVKESK. The V gene end was trimmed by 1 base and the J gene end by 4 bases; junction bases not matched to a gene: 6. This CDR3 is built from 17 residues. DNA for the CDR3: TGTGCCAGCAGCCAAGGATTAGCGGGAGGGGCGTACAATGAGCAGTTCTTC. Translated: CASSQGLAGGAYNEQFF.

This clone was seen more than once but under ten times. V is TRBV7-9 and J is TRBJ2-7; 10 bases are shared with TRBD1. There are 14 residues in the CDR3. Germline-derived CDR1 and CDR2 are SEHNR and FQNEAQ (reference sequence). V shed 4 bases, J shed 7 bases, and the junction held 7 bases outside the gene matches. CDR3 region: CASSSTGGIGEQYF. In DNA, the CDR3 is TGTGCCAGCAGCTCGACAGGGGGCATTGGGGAGCAGTACTTC.

CDR3 DNA sequence: TGTGCCAGCAGCTGGAGAACAGATACGCAGTATTTT. This translates into CASSWRTDTQYF. This chain links TRBV11-2 with TRBJ2-3; D gene uncertain. The CDR3 is 12 residues long. Germline loops: CDR1 SGHAT, CDR2 FQNNGV. Trimming took off 4 bases at V and 3 bases at J, with 5 bases between the two ends.

The rearrangement uses TRBV6-6 and TRBJ2-5, with 7 bases fitting TRBD2. J lost 3 bases, V lost 6 bases, and 7 bases had no gene match. The germline CDR1 and CDR2 sequences are MNHNY and SVGAGI (reference sequence). This CDR3 is 14 amino acids long. The CDR3: CASSHPGGEETQYF. The DNA for the CDR3 is TGTGCCAGCAGCCACCCGGGGGGAGAAGAGACCCAGTACTTC.

The gene calls are TRBV27 and TRBJ2-4, with D maybe TRBD1 (6 bases). The ends were cut back, 0 bases at V and 1 base at J, with 13 bases in the middle. The V gene's germline CDR1 is MNHEY and CDR2 SMNVEV (reference sequence). CDR3 length: 17 residues. The CDR3 DNA reads as TGTGCCAGCAGTTTATCGCCATTCACAGGGGCCAAAAACATTCAGTACTTC. Amino acid sequence: CASSLSPFTGAKNIQYF.

The rearrangement joins TRBV7-9 to TRBJ2-6; D is unclear. The CDR3 length is 18 residues. The germline V and J ends were trimmed by 1 base and 0 bases, with 13 bases remaining between them. Per germline, CDR1 SEHNR and CDR2 FQNEAQ (reference sequence). CDR3: CASSLGHSADSGANVLTF. The CDR3 DNA reads TGTGCCAGCAGCTTAGGTCACAGTGCAGACTCTGGGGCCAACGTCCTGACTTTC.

This clone was seen more than once but under ten times. The rearrangement joins TRBV5-1 to TRBJ2-2; 10 positions agree with TRBD1. Germline V CDR1 and CDR2: SGHRS, YFSETQ. J was trimmed by 7 bases and V by 4 bases; bases with no gene match: 7. This CDR3 contains 15 residues. CDR3 amino acids: CASSPGTGDGGELFF. In DNA form, the CDR3 reads TGCGCCAGCAGCCCGGGGACAGGGGACGGCGGGGAGCTGTTTTTT.

The chain is built from TRBV18 and TRBJ1-2; D gene uncertain. Germline loops: CDR1 KGHSH, CDR2 LQKENI. V gave up 6 bases and J gave up 0 bases, with 8 bases separating them. The CDR3 covers 13 residues. The CDR3 DNA sequence: TGTGCCAGCTCTGACACCGCTAACTATGGCTACACCTTC. This translates into CASSDTANYGYTF. The full variable domain, completed using reference TRBV18 and TRBJ1-2, is NAGVMQNPRHLVRRRGQEARLRCSPMKGHSHVYWYRQLPEEGLKFMVYLQKENIIDESGMPKERFSAEFPKEGPSILRIQQVVRGDSAAYFCASSDTANYGYTFGSGTRLTVV.